This T cell receptor beta chain was recovered during a study of CD8+CD57+ T cells in acquired aplastic anemia. At the level of the study: DNA from sorted CD4+ and CD8+ cells averaged roughly 3.2 ug.

Study-level points and caveats: For CD8+ Simpson's diversity, patients and controls showed no significant difference.

Sequencing was done on patients that had shown CD8+CD57+ cell expansion by flow cytometry. The cohort consisted entirely of patients having severe acquired aplastic anemia. Remarks on this clonotype: Its antigen is as yet unknown.

Genomic DNA, serving as template, underwent TCR beta VDJ and CDR3 profiling. TCRdb independently ran MiXCR on the reads; one entry per CDR3 protein. The top ten clones hold roughly 53% of a sample with 200,000 to 250,000 distinct CDR3 sequences, 65% of them seen once. The sequence came from a human donor with aplastic anemia. Sequencing used sorted CD4+, CD8+, or CD8+CD57+ T cells (not recorded which) from PBMCs.

The CDR3 DNA follows: TGTGCCACCAGTGCGGCCGGGGCCAACGTCCTGACTTTC. Protein product: CATSAAGANVLTF. V usage is TRBV24-1 and J usage is TRBJ2-6; D not resolved. Between the trimmed V and J ends, which lost 5 bases and 4 bases, there was a span of 5 bases. Germline V gene data show CDR1 as KGHDR and CDR2 as SFDVKD. There are 13 residues in the CDR3.